Below, 15 T cell receptor beta chains from the same sample are listed, as sequenced in a study of blood T cell repertoires in COVID-19. The protocol was immunoSEQ multiplex PCR, while the TCRdb copy is restricted to in-frame clones and leaves out a portion. The profile shows around 130,000 clones, roughly 84% of them singletons. The sample comprised peripheral blood. The receptors shown here come from a woman under 40 who had recovered from COVID-19.

The gene calls are TRBV15 and TRBJ2-1; D perhaps matches TRBD2 (5 bases). Trimming cost V 8 bases and J 3 bases, with 5 bases left between them. Germline V gene lookup returns CDR1 LNHNV and CDR2 YYDKDF (reference sequence). The CDR3 spans 11 residues. The CDR3 region is CATGSYNEQFF. In DNA form, the CDR3 reads TGTGCCACCGGGAGCTACAATGAGCAGTTCTTC.

V usage is TRBV18 and J usage is TRBJ2-7, with 8 positions matching TRBD1. CDR3 length equals 14 residues. After removal of 2 bases from V and 7 bases from J, the junction contained 7 bases not matched to a gene. In germline, CDR1 is KGHSH, CDR2 LQKENI. The CDR3 sequence is CASSPRDRSREQYF. The CDR3 bases are TGTGCCAGCTCACCAAGGGACAGGTCAAGGGAGCAGTACTTC.

The V gene is TRBV19, the J gene TRBJ2-5; TRBD1 agrees at 7 bases. The germline CDR1 and CDR2 sequences are LNHDA and SQIVND (reference sequence). J was trimmed by 4 bases and V by 9 bases; bases with no gene match: 8. The CDR3 covers 13 residues. The CDR3 coding sequence is TGTGCCAGCGGAACACAGGGGCGAGAGACCCAGTACTTC. Protein product: CASGTQGRETQYF.

The chain joins TRBV19 to TRBJ1-5; 7 positions agree with TRBD1. The CDR3 covers 18 residues. The V segment lost 7 bases and the J segment 0 bases; nucleotides outside the gene matches: 15. The germline V gene encodes CDR1 LNHDA and CDR2 SQIVND (reference sequence). The CDR3 loop is CASTRQGRSFTSNQPQHF. The CDR3 DNA reads as TGTGCCAGTACCCGACAGGGACGATCCTTTACTAGCAATCAGCCCCAGCATTTT.

The J gene is TRBJ2-7, the V gene TRBV20-1, with D uncertain. The CDR3 totals 11 residues. Germline V gene data show CDR1 as DFQATT and CDR2 as SNEGSKA (reference sequence). Trimming removed 2 bases at V and 3 bases at J, with 5 bases between. This CDR3 reads CSARNSYEQYF. The CDR3 nucleotides are TGCAGTGCTAGAAACAGCTACGAGCAGTACTTC.

This chain connects TRBV24-1 to TRBJ2-5; D may be TRBD2 (5 bases). The CDR3 runs 14 residues. Germline values: CDR1 KGHDR, CDR2 SFDVKD. V lost 6 bases, J lost 3 bases, and 13 bases lay in between. CDR3 loop: CATSLDLPEETQYF. The CDR3 region has the DNA TGTGCCACCAGTCTGGACTTACCCGAAGAGACCCAGTACTTC.

The chain employs TRBV5-6 and TRBJ2-1; possibly TRBD2 for D (5 bases). From germline, CDR1 is SGHDT and CDR2 YYEEEE. Trimming took off 6 bases at V and 5 bases at J, with 6 bases between the two ends. CDR3 length: 11 residues. The CDR3 region has the DNA TGTGCCAGCAACGGGAACAATGAGCAGTTCTTC. This sequence encodes CASNGNNEQFF.

V gene TRBV4-1 combines with J gene TRBJ1-1; D is unclear. V was pared by 1 base and J by 0 bases, with 3 bases between. Germline V gives CDR1 MGHRA, CDR2 YSYEKL. The CDR3 has 13 residues. CDR3 bases: TGCGCCAGCAGCCAAGGAGTGAACACTGAAGCTTTCTTT. Its protein is CASSQGVNTEAFF.

This clone occurred once. The chain carries TRBV30 and TRBJ1-4; no clear D gene. V gave up 1 base and J gave up 5 bases, with 2 bases separating them. From germline, CDR1 is GTSNPN and CDR2 SVGIG (reference sequence). This CDR3 contains 11 residues. The chain's CDR3 is CAWSANEKLFF. The CDR3 DNA is TGTGCCTGGAGTGCGAATGAAAAACTGTTTTTT.

The chain carries TRBV14 and TRBJ2-6; D might be TRBD2 (5 bases). Trimming shortened V by 4 bases and J by 0 bases, and 13 bases separated the two germline ends. CDR3 length equals 17 residues. Germline V gene lookup returns CDR1 SGHDN and CDR2 FVKESK. Written as DNA, the CDR3 is TGTGCCAGCAGCCCACTCCCGGGAATCTCTGGGGCCAACGTCCTGACTTTC. It encodes CASSPLPGISGANVLTF.

This chain connects TRBV5-8 to TRBJ1-1, with a weak D call TRBD1 (5 bases). Germline V gene data show CDR1 as SGHTS and CDR2 as YDEGEE. The CDR3 loop spans 15 amino acids. The V end lost 4 bases, the J end lost 4 bases, and 17 bases lay between the germline ends. The CDR3 sequence: CASSSHNQQVTEAFF. The CDR3 DNA reads TGTGCCAGCAGCAGCCACAATCAACAGGTCACTGAAGCTTTCTTT.

The gene calls are TRBV7-6 and TRBJ2-1, with TRBD1 matching 10 bases. CDR1 is SGHVS, CDR2 FNYEAQ, per germline. The ends lost 5 bases at V and 4 bases at J; junction bases unmatched: 5. CDR3 length equals 15 residues. CDR3 DNA sequence: TGTGCCAGCAGCCCGGGACAGGGGAGATACAATGAGCAGTTCTTC. Its translation is CASSPGQGRYNEQFF.

This clone occurred a few times. The rearrangement uses TRBV9 and TRBJ1-4; D perhaps matches TRBD1 (6 bases). The V gene's germline CDR1 is SGDLS and CDR2 YYNGEE. V was cut by 4 bases and J by 14 bases, with 18 bases left in between. The CDR3 sequence is 13 residues long. The CDR3 is CASSPGVGTYLFF. The DNA of the CDR3 is TGTGCCAGCAGCCCAGGGGTGGGTACATATCTGTTTTTT.

V is TRBV9 and J is TRBJ2-7; a possible D gene is TRBD2 (6 bases). V lost 0 bases and J 1 base, leaving 17 bases between the germline ends. The CDR3 contains 17 residues. Per the germline V gene, CDR1 is SGDLS and CDR2 is YYNGEE. The CDR3 region is CASSVDGGRGSSYEQYF. CDR3 bases: TGTGCCAGCAGCGTAGACGGCGGGCGGGGATCGTCCTACGAGCAGTACTTC.

A single count supports this clone. CDR3 protein: CASSLTAFQGTDTEAFF. DNA of the CDR3: TGTGCCAGCAGCTTGACGGCATTTCAGGGAACTGACACTGAAGCTTTCTTT. The rearrangement links TRBV5-4 to TRBJ1-1, with a tentative D call TRBD1 (5 bases). This CDR3 spans 17 amino acids. The germline CDR1 and CDR2 sequences are SGHNT and YYREEE (reference sequence). Trimming took off 1 base at V and 3 bases at J, with 19 bases between the two ends.